This passage covers 27 T cell receptor beta chains from one sample sequenced in a study of regulatory T cells in long-lasting Graves disease. Indicated time point: newly diagnosed GD, antithyroid drugs for less than 3 months. Following extraction of RNA from PBMCs, that RNA was used to make the TCR library. Arm-PCR of CDR3 regions and iRepertoire HTBI primers were used to build TCR beta libraries. TCRdb re-derived calls from the multiplex PCR reads in MiXCR, one entry per CDR3 protein. Of a few hundred thousand distinct CDR3 sequences listed, over 15% are singletons. This sample was shared with a second study, whose subject was T cells in Graves' hyperthyroidism and ophthalmopathy.

The sequences come from peripheral blood mononuclear cells (PBMCs), collected at new diagnosis, from a patient treated with antithyroid drugs. The origin of the receptors is a man aged 40-50 years with Graves disease.

The chain is built from TRBV12-5 and TRBJ1-4, with 7 bases aligning to TRBD1. V lost 1 base, J lost 3 bases, and 2 bases stayed unmatched. Germline CDR1 LGHNT, CDR2 FRNRAP. The CDR3 runs to 15 residues. The CDR3 reads CASGLGDSANEKLFF. CDR3 sequence (DNA): TGTGCTAGTGGTTTGGGGGACAGCGCTAATGAAAAACTGTTTTTT.

This clonotype has at least ten counts. The chain is built from TRBV20-1 and TRBJ1-5; D is ambiguous. With 3 bases removed from V and 4 bases from J, the gap between germline ends came to 10 bases. Germline CDR1 DFQATT, CDR2 SNEGSKA (reference sequence). There are 13 residues in the CDR3. CDR3 protein: CSARAQPNQPQHF. The CDR3 DNA is TGCAGTGCTAGGGCCCAGCCGAATCAGCCCCAGCATTTT.

J is TRBJ2-5 and V is TRBV2; 7 bases fit TRBD1. Germline V lookup: CDR1 SNHLY, CDR2 FYNNEI. CDR3 length: 14 amino acids. After removal of 4 bases from V and 5 bases from J, the junction contained 7 bases not matched to a gene. The CDR3 DNA sequence: TGTGCCAGCAGTGGAGAGGGGGCTGGGGAGACCCAGTACTTC. Translated, it gives CASSGEGAGETQYF.

A few counts support this clonotype. The genes are TRBV27 and TRBJ1-5; D gene uncertain. Trimming removed 4 bases from V and 2 bases from J, with 6 bases in between. The V gene's germline CDR1 is MNHEY and CDR2 SMNVEV (reference sequence). The CDR3 loop spans 13 amino acids. The CDR3 region is CASSSLGNQPQHF. DNA for the CDR3: TGTGCCAGCAGTTCCCTCGGCAATCAGCCCCAGCATTTT.

This chain uses TRBV20-1 with TRBJ1-3; 8 positions match TRBD1. V was clipped by 5 bases and J by 0 bases; unmatched bases: 6. CDR1 and CDR2 (germline): DFQATT, SNEGSKA (reference sequence). This CDR3 contains 15 residues. This chain's CDR3 is CSAPRDRYSGNTIYF. CDR3 bases: TGCAGTGCTCCCCGGGACAGGTACTCTGGAAACACCATATATTTT.

As concerns this clonotype: A far larger clone is one nucleotide away, so this likely arose from a read error. This rearrangement joins TRBV7-8 to TRBJ2-7; D gene unclear. Germline CDR1 SGHVS, CDR2 FQNEAQ. Trimming took off 2 bases at V and 7 bases at J, with 15 bases between the two ends. This CDR3 comprises 14 residues. The CDR3 loop reads CASSLRTSYNEQYF. Written as DNA, the CDR3 is TGTGCCAGCAGCTTACGGACCTCCTACAATGAGCAGTACTTC.

This clonotype was detected many times. The V gene is TRBV30, the J gene TRBJ2-2; possible D gene TRBD1, 6 bases. Per germline, CDR1 GTSNPN and CDR2 SVGIG (reference sequence). V lost 3 bases to trimming and J lost 5 bases, with 13 bases between them. The CDR3 contains 14 residues. The chain's CDR3 is CAWSPGHRTGELFF. For the CDR3, the DNA is TGTGCCTGGAGCCCGGGACACAGAACCGGGGAGCTGTTTTTT.

A few counts support this clonotype. The rearrangement uses TRBV5-1 and TRBJ2-2; no firm D call. This CDR3 contains 18 residues. Trimming removed 0 bases from V and 1 base from J, with 16 bases in between. CDR1 is SGHRS and CDR2 is YFSETQ in the germline V gene. The CDR3 nucleotides read TGCGCCAGCAGCTTGGATATAGACTTCTACGAGAACACCGGGGAGCTGTTTTTT. Protein: CASSLDIDFYENTGELFF.

This clonotype was seen only a few times. The chain is built from TRBV14 and TRBJ2-4, with D unclear. Germline V CDR1 and CDR2: SGHDN, FVKESK. The CDR3 extends over 14 amino acids. V dropped 0 bases and J dropped 0 bases, with 3 bases sitting between them. This CDR3 is CASSQELAKNIQYF. The CDR3 DNA follows: TGTGCCAGCAGCCAAGAACTAGCCAAAAACATTCAGTACTTC.

V is TRBV2 and J is TRBJ2-7, with D possibly TRBD2 on 5 matching bases. The CDR3 loop spans 13 amino acids. Trimming took 6 bases from V and 3 from J, leaving 12 bases between them. Germline-derived CDR1 and CDR2 are SNHLY and FYNNEI. The CDR3 DNA sequence: TGTGCCAGCAGGCGGGCCGTCCTCTACGAGCAGTACTTC. Its protein is CASRRAVLYEQYF.

This clonotype occurred many times. This rearrangement joins TRBV9 to TRBJ1-3; 8 bases match TRBD1. CDR3 length: 16 amino acids. Germline CDR1 is SGDLS and CDR2 is YYNGEE. With V trimmed by 7 bases and J by 0 bases, 9 bases remained unmatched. The CDR3 DNA reads as TGTGCCAGCGGGCGGGAAACAGGGGGCTCTGGAAACACCATATATTTT. Encoded protein: CASGRETGGSGNTIYF.

This clonotype was seen many times. The rearrangement links TRBV28 to TRBJ1-1; no firm D call. V lost 8 bases and J 4 bases, leaving 11 bases between the germline ends. This CDR3 region has 12 residues. Germline V CDR1 and CDR2: MDHEN, SYDVKM. This CDR3 reads CASGPLGTEAFF. The CDR3 nucleotides read TGTGCCAGCGGGCCCCTAGGCACTGAAGCTTTCTTT.

In its sample, this clonotype was seen many times. This chain connects TRBV7-3 to TRBJ2-1, with 7 bases that match TRBD2. The CDR3 covers 16 residues. The germline gives CDR1 SGHTA, CDR2 FQGTGA. Germline trimming cut 1 base from V and 0 bases from J; bases unmatched to any gene: 3. This CDR3 reads CASSLIGRASYNEQFF. In nucleotides, the CDR3 is TGTGCCAGCAGCTTAATAGGGAGGGCCTCCTACAATGAGCAGTTCTTC.

The J gene is TRBJ2-3, the V gene TRBV20-1; D unresolved. The CDR3 totals 14 residues. With 1 base removed from V and 0 bases from J, the gap between germline ends came to 8 bases. Germline assignment: CDR1 DFQATT and CDR2 SNEGSKA (reference sequence). CDR3 sequence reads: CSARVARSTDTQYF. Written as DNA, the CDR3 is TGCAGTGCTAGAGTGGCGCGGAGCACAGATACGCAGTATTTT.

This clonotype was recorded many times. The rearrangement links TRBV29-1 to TRBJ1-1; no definite D call. The CDR3 totals 13 residues. Germline V CDR1 and CDR2: SQVTM, ANQGSEA. Trimming pared 7 bases from V and 0 bases from J, leaving 12 bases between. CDR3 sequence (DNA): TGCAGCGCTGGGAGGCGATTGAACACTGAAGCTTTCTTT. Translation gives CSAGRRLNTEAFF.

This chain uses TRBV6-2 or TRBV6-3 with TRBJ1-1; D is undetermined. This CDR3 has 17 residues. V was shortened by 4 bases and J by 6 bases, with 24 bases between the two germline ends. CDR1 and CDR2 from the germline V gene are MNHEY and SVGEGT. CDR3 nucleotides: TGTGCCAGCAGTTCCTTAAGATACGGCATCCGAACCGCTGAAGCTTTCTTT. Its translation is CASSSLRYGIRTAEAFF.

Ten or more counts support this clonotype. The chain carries TRBV5-1 and TRBJ2-3; D remains unclear. The CDR3 has 12 amino acids. Trimming took 6 bases from V and 3 from J, leaving 8 bases between them. CDR1 is SGHRS and CDR2 is YFSETQ in the germline V gene. CDR3 residues: CASKRSTDTQYF. The CDR3 DNA reads as TGCGCCAGCAAGAGATCTACAGATACGCAGTATTTT.

Many counts were recorded for this clonotype. The V gene is TRBV2, the J gene TRBJ2-5, with D possibly TRBD1 on 6 matching bases. Germline-derived CDR1 and CDR2 are SNHLY and FYNNEI. The germline V and J ends were trimmed by 5 bases and 6 bases, with 16 bases remaining between them. The CDR3 runs to 14 residues. The CDR3 here is CASSQPGTLQTQYF. CDR3 nucleotide sequence: TGTGCCAGCAGTCAGCCTGGGACATTACAGACCCAGTACTTC.

In regard to this clonotype: This likely stems from a read error, as it lies one base from a far larger clone. The chain employs TRBV11-3 and TRBJ2-4; D is unclear. This CDR3 is built from 16 residues. Germline CDR1 is SGHNT and CDR2 is YENEEA. The CDR3 spells CASSPALTRAGNEQSF. CDR3 in DNA: TGTGCCAGCAGCCCCGCCCTGACACGGGCTGGCAATGAGCAGTCCTTC.

This clonotype was counted between two and nine times. The chain links TRBV14 to TRBJ2-1; 10 bases map to TRBD2. Germline lookup yields CDR1 SGHDN and CDR2 FVKESK. This CDR3 is 19 amino acids long. The V gene end was trimmed by 0 bases and the J gene end by 7 bases; junction bases not matched to a gene: 15. CDR3 sequence reads: CASSQDGWASGGARNEQFF. DNA for the CDR3: TGTGCCAGCAGCCAAGACGGATGGGCCAGCGGGGGGGCCCGGAATGAGCAGTTCTTC.

In this sample, this clonotype turned up many times. The gene calls are TRBV20-1 and TRBJ2-4; 8 nucleotides agree with TRBD1. Germline loops: CDR1 DFQATT, CDR2 SNEGSKA (reference sequence). This CDR3 is 15 amino acids long. After removal of 2 bases from V and 0 bases from J, the junction contained 3 bases not matched to a gene. The CDR3 sequence: CSARQGAIAKNIQYF. The CDR3 bases are TGCAGTGCTAGACAGGGGGCAATAGCCAAAAACATTCAGTACTTC.

This clonotype was counted many times. The chain uses TRBV18 and TRBJ1-1; D might be TRBD1 (5 bases). The V gene lost 3 bases and the J gene lost 1 base, with 12 bases spanning the gap. The CDR3 is 15 amino acids. The germline CDR1 and CDR2 sequences are KGHSH and LQKENI. CDR3 loop: CASSPLVGGNTEAFF. DNA of the CDR3: TGTGCCAGCTCACCTCTGGTCGGGGGGAACACTGAAGCTTTCTTT.

This clonotype was seen many times. This rearrangement joins TRBV3-1 to TRBJ2-5; TRBD2 matches 10 bases. This CDR3 spans 15 amino acids. Germline V gene lookup returns CDR1 LGHDT and CDR2 YNNKEL (reference sequence). J gave up 4 bases and V 4 bases, and 6 bases lay outside the gene matches. CDR3 loop: CASSRASGGRETQYF. The CDR3, as DNA: TGTGCCAGCAGCCGAGCTAGCGGGGGCCGAGAGACCCAGTACTTC.

This clonotype was counted many times. This chain joins TRBV28 and TRBJ2-5; D remains unclear. The germline V and J ends were trimmed by 3 bases and 2 bases, with 7 bases remaining between them. The CDR3 is made up of 13 amino acids. The germline CDR1 and CDR2 sequences are MDHEN and SYDVKM. CDR3: CASSLRLQETQYF. DNA of the CDR3: TGTGCCAGCAGTTTGAGACTGCAAGAGACCCAGTACTTC.

Comment on this clonotype: This may stem from a read error, because a much larger clone lies one nucleotide away. This chain uses TRBV3-1 with TRBJ2-2; no clear D gene. Trimming shortened V by 4 bases and J by 4 bases, and 13 bases separated the two germline ends. Germline CDR1 is LGHDT and CDR2 is YNNKEL (reference sequence). The CDR3 has 15 residues. The CDR3 DNA reads TGTGCCAGCAGCCTCAGTCGAACCTTCACCGGGGAGCTGTTTTTT. Protein product: CASSLSRTFTGELFF.

For this clonotype: This may come from a read error, since a much larger clone is one base off. V usage is TRBV20-1 and J usage is TRBJ2-1, with D unclear. This CDR3 contains 11 residues. Germline V gene data show CDR1 as DFQATT and CDR2 as SNEGSKA (reference sequence). For the CDR3, the DNA is TGCAGTGCTAGATTTGGCGGTGAGCAGTCCTTC. This translates into CSARFGGEQSF.

This clonotype was found a few times. CDR3: CASSPRTGSQPQHF. Here the CDR3 DNA reads TGTGCCAGCAGCCCACGGACAGGGTCGCAGCCCCAGCATTTT. The chain combines TRBV7-2 with TRBJ1-5; 8 positions match TRBD1. V gave up 5 bases and J gave up 7 bases; unmatched junction bases: 7. Germline V lookup: CDR1 SGHTA, CDR2 FQGNSA. The CDR3 runs 14 residues.